These 27 T cell receptor beta chains originate from one sample sequenced in a study of cytomegalovirus exposure and HLA in healthy donors (TCRdb year 2017). Library preparation was by the immunoSEQ multiplex PCR assay. A mixture of 60 forward primers for TCR Vbeta segments and 13 reverse primers for TCR Jbeta segments was used in the multiplex PCR. TCRdb provides this immuneACCESS table in a form limited to in-frame rearrangements. Some clones are lacking; in checked studies, under half of them reflect an unresolved V gene, and why the rest are absent is not known. This sample gives 95,000 to 100,000 clones in total; roughly three quarters of them show up just once. About 8.3% of the sample belongs to the ten largest clones. Sample: PBMCs. These receptors were collected from a female donor in good health and CMV-seronegative.

V and J are TRBV14 and TRBJ2-3, with 7 bases fitting TRBD2. CDR1 is SGHDN, CDR2 FVKESK, per germline. CDR3 length equals 15 residues. Unmatched junction bases numbered 3, after V lost 3 bases and J lost 0 bases. In nucleotides, the CDR3 is TGTGCCAGCAGCCACACAGCGGGGAGCACAGATACGCAGTATTTT. Protein: CASSHTAGSTDTQYF.

This sequence joins TRBV7-2 and TRBJ2-5, with a weak D call TRBD2 (6 bases). The V end was cut by 4 bases, the J end by 3 bases, with 12 bases between. The CDR3 contains 14 residues. Germline V gene sequence: CDR1 SGHTA, CDR2 FQGNSA. The CDR3 protein is CASSYRGVKETQYF. The CDR3, as DNA: TGTGCCAGCAGCTACCGCGGGGTGAAAGAGACCCAGTACTTC.

This chain links TRBV5-1 with TRBJ2-1; weak D call: TRBD2 (7 bases). The CDR3 is 15 residues long. Looked up from germline, CDR1 is SGHRS and CDR2 is YFSETQ. V was clipped by 0 bases and J by 12 bases, with 19 bases between them. CDR3 sequence reads: CASSLAPRGGKGQFF. The CDR3 DNA reads as TGCGCCAGCAGCTTGGCCCCTAGGGGGGGCAAAGGGCAGTTCTTC.

The V gene is TRBV18, the J gene TRBJ1-1; D remains unclear. V was trimmed by 3 bases and J by 2 bases, leaving 13 bases between them. This CDR3 has 15 residues. Looked up from germline, CDR1 is KGHSH and CDR2 is LQKENI. The CDR3 sequence: CASSPLRVVNTEAFF. The CDR3 DNA reads TGTGCCAGCTCACCCCTGAGGGTAGTTAACACTGAAGCTTTCTTT.

The chain joins TRBV29-1 to TRBJ2-2; possibly TRBD1 for D (5 bases). The CDR3 is 14 residues long. Per germline, CDR1 SQVTM and CDR2 ANQGSEA. Deletions cut 1 base from V and 7 bases from J, with 13 bases between. CDR3 in DNA: TGCAGCGTTGAAGCCGGAGCAGGGCACGGGGAGCTGTTTTTT. Protein sequence: CSVEAGAGHGELFF.

This chain links TRBV5-1 with TRBJ2-2; D perhaps matches TRBD1 (6 bases). Trimming took 7 bases from V and 6 from J, leaving 16 bases between them. The CDR3 sequence is 14 residues long. Germline CDR1 SGHRS, CDR2 YFSETQ. The CDR3 DNA sequence: TGCGCCAGCCTTGCAGGGGCTGGGGCCGGGGAGCTGTTTTTT. Encoded protein: CASLAGAGAGELFF. Looking up the rest from reference TRBV5-1 and TRBJ2-2 gives the full variable domain: KAGVTQTPRYLIKTRGQQVTLSCSPISGHRSVSWYQQTPGQGLQFLFEYFSETQRNKGNFPGRFSGRQFSNSRSEMNVSTLELGDSALYLCASLAGAGAGELFFGEGSRLTVL.

The J gene is TRBJ1-1, the V gene TRBV7-3; TRBD1 aligns across 10 bases. This CDR3 comprises 15 residues. Germline V lookup: CDR1 SGHTA, CDR2 FQGTGA. V gave up 3 bases and J gave up 6 bases; unmatched junction bases: 7. CDR3 bases: TGTGCCAGCAGCTTGACAGGGGGCGAACAATCTGAAGCTTTCTTT. Translation gives CASSLTGGEQSEAFF.

This CDR3 is CASSLKRGGRETQYF. In DNA form, the CDR3 reads TGTGCCAGCAGCTTAAAGCGGGGGGGCCGAGAGACCCAGTACTTC. The rearrangement links TRBV7-3 to TRBJ2-5; 10 nucleotides line up with TRBD2. Trimming at V came to 1 base and at J to 4 bases, leaving 3 bases not matched to a gene. Germline-derived CDR1 and CDR2 are SGHTA and FQGTGA. The CDR3 is 15 amino acids.

The CDR3 region has the DNA TGTGCCAGCAGCCAGTTGGGACAGGGCCAAGAGACCCAGTACTTC. It encodes CASSQLGQGQETQYF. The gene calls are TRBV11-2 and TRBJ2-5; 9 bases map to TRBD1. From germline, CDR1 is SGHAT and CDR2 FQNNGV. With 5 bases clipped from V and 1 base from J, the junction kept 5 bases outside the gene matches. The CDR3 totals 15 residues. The complete variable domain, with remaining parts taken from reference TRBV11-2 and TRBJ2-5, reads EAGVAQSPRYKIIEKRQSVAFWCNPISGHATLYWYQQILGQGPKLLIQFQNNGVVDDSQLPKDRFSAERLKGVDSTLKIQPAKLEDSAVYLCASSQLGQGQETQYFGPGTRLLVL.

This sequence joins TRBV28 and TRBJ2-7; 8 bases agree with TRBD2. This CDR3 is 13 amino acids long. The V gene's germline CDR1 is MDHEN and CDR2 SYDVKM. Trimming at V came to 2 bases and at J to 3 bases, leaving 0 bases not matched to a gene. DNA of the CDR3: TGTGCCAGCAGTTTACGGGAGGGCTACGAGCAGTACTTC. This gives the protein CASSLREGYEQYF.

This clone has just one count. J is TRBJ2-1 and V is TRBV11-3; the match to TRBD1 covers 7 bases. Trimming at V came to 1 base and at J to 6 bases, leaving 6 bases not matched to a gene. Germline V gene data show CDR1 as SGHNT and CDR2 as YENEEA. The CDR3 length is 15 residues. CDR3 sequence reads: CASSLVGTGVNEQFF. The CDR3 DNA sequence: TGTGCCAGCAGCTTAGTTGGCACAGGGGTCAATGAGCAGTTCTTC.

The chain joins TRBV11-3 to TRBJ2-5; 11 positions match TRBD2. The CDR3 covers 16 residues. Germline V gene lookup returns CDR1 SGHNT and CDR2 YENEEA. After removal of 1 base from V and 5 bases from J, the junction contained 6 bases not matched to a gene. CDR3 amino acids: CASSLVVAGGLETQYF. CDR3 nucleotides: TGTGCCAGCAGCTTAGTGGTAGCGGGAGGGCTGGAGACCCAGTACTTC. Full variable domain (missing parts from reference TRBV11-3 and TRBJ2-5): EAGVVQSPRYKIIEKKQPVAFWCNPISGHNTLYWYLQNLGQGPELLIRYENEEAVDDSQLPKDRFSAERLKGVDSTLKIQPAELGDSAVYLCASSLVVAGGLETQYFGPGTRLLVL.

This sequence joins TRBV28 and TRBJ1-4, with TRBD1 identical over 9 bases. After removal of 7 bases from V and 12 bases from J, the junction contained 12 bases not matched to a gene. The CDR3 runs to 14 residues. CDR1 MDHEN and CDR2 SYDVKM come from the germline V gene. CDR3 bases: TGTGCCAGCACCGCCGGGACAGGGACCTGGGAACTGTTTTTT. Encoded protein: CASTAGTGTWELFF.

This clone was seen once. The chain links TRBV11-2 to TRBJ2-7; 9 bases line up with TRBD1. The length of the CDR3 is 14 residues. The germline CDR1 and CDR2 sequences are SGHAT and FQNNGV. V shed 4 bases and J 4 bases; nucleotides not matched to a gene: 5. CDR3 residues: CASSSTGGGYEQYF. The CDR3 nucleotides are TGTGCCAGCAGCTCGACAGGGGGAGGGTACGAGCAGTACTTC.

V and J are TRBV20-1 and TRBJ2-7; 10 positions agree with TRBD2. Germline values: CDR1 DFQATT, CDR2 SNEGSKA (reference sequence). CDR3 size: 11 residues. The J segment lost 7 bases and the V segment lost 8 bases, leaving 5 bases of the junction unmatched. The CDR3 DNA reads TGCAGTTTGCGGACTAGCGGAGAGCAGTACTTC. This sequence encodes CSLRTSGEQYF.

The gene calls are TRBV7-2 and TRBJ2-7, with TRBD2 matching 7 bases. After removal of 3 bases from V and 7 bases from J, the junction contained 0 bases not matched to a gene. In germline, CDR1 is SGHTA, CDR2 FQGNSA. The CDR3 contains 11 residues. CDR3 sequence reads: CASSFSGEQYF. CDR3 sequence (DNA): TGTGCCAGCAGCTTTAGCGGGGAGCAGTACTTC.

The chain links TRBV28 to TRBJ1-2; TRBD1 matches 8 bases. Looked up from germline, CDR1 is MDHEN and CDR2 is SYDVKM. V shed 4 bases, J shed 6 bases, and the junction held 22 bases outside the gene matches. The CDR3 contains 19 residues. In DNA, the CDR3 is TGTGCCAGCAGTTCACACTTACAGGGGGGGGAGGGGAATATAAATGGCTACACCTTC. This gives the protein CASSSHLQGGEGNINGYTF.

CDR3 sequence (DNA): TGTGCCAGCAGCTTAGGGACGGGGGGGAACACTGAAGCTTTCTTT. Amino acids: CASSLGTGGNTEAFF. The rearrangement joins TRBV7-3 to TRBJ1-1, with D perhaps matching TRBD1 (5 bases). CDR1 is SGHTA and CDR2 is FQGTGA in the germline V gene. The CDR3 has 15 residues. The V gene lost 2 bases and the J gene lost 1 base, with 11 bases spanning the gap.

This clone was found a few times. The chain combines TRBV9 with TRBJ2-2; TRBD2 matches 10 bases. The germline V gene encodes CDR1 SGDLS and CDR2 YYNGEE. The CDR3 sequence is 17 residues long. With V trimmed by 7 bases and J by 1 base, 10 bases remained unmatched. Here the CDR3 reads CASVGGAGGGNTGELFF. The CDR3 region has the DNA TGTGCCAGCGTGGGTGGAGCGGGAGGGGGGAACACCGGGGAGCTGTTTTTT.

CDR3 sequence (DNA): TGTGCCAGCAGCTTAGATTGGGCGGGAGGGGATGAGCAGTTCTTC. As protein: CASSLDWAGGDEQFF. The chain employs TRBV11-3 and TRBJ2-1; 9 nucleotides match TRBD2. Looked up from germline, CDR1 is SGHNT and CDR2 is YENEEA. With 0 bases clipped from V and 8 bases from J, the junction kept 5 bases outside the gene matches. CDR3 length equals 15 residues.

The CDR3 loop is CASSGGWGYTF. DNA for the CDR3: TGTGCCAGCAGCGGAGGGTGGGGCTACACCTTC. The rearrangement links TRBV6-1 to TRBJ1-2; no clear D. Trimming pared 6 bases from V and 8 bases from J, leaving 10 bases between. Germline V lookup: CDR1 MNHNS, CDR2 SASEGT. The CDR3 is 11 residues long.

The rearrangement joins TRBV19 to TRBJ2-3, with 11 bases matching TRBD1. The junction had 8 bases not matched to a gene; V was cut back by 3 bases and J by 3 bases. CDR3 length equals 17 residues. Germline CDR1 is LNHDA and CDR2 is SQIVND (reference sequence). CDR3 sequence (DNA): TGTGCCAGTAGTATTTGGACAGGGGGCGCCTGGACAGATACGCAGTATTTT. It specifies CASSIWTGGAWTDTQYF.

J is TRBJ1-3 and V is TRBV27; 9 bases fit TRBD1. The ends lost 5 bases at V and 4 bases at J; junction bases unmatched: 6. The germline CDR1 and CDR2 sequences are MNHEY and SMNVEV (reference sequence). The CDR3 runs to 15 residues. CDR3 protein: CASSQGTGLGNTIYF. CDR3 sequence (DNA): TGTGCCAGCAGTCAAGGGACAGGGCTCGGAAACACCATATATTTT.

The V and J genes are TRBV9 and TRBJ1-1, with a weak D call TRBD1 (5 bases). CDR1 and CDR2 (germline): SGDLS, YYNGEE. Trimming left V 3 bases short and J 9 bases short, with 12 bases between. This CDR3 is built from 12 residues. CDR3: CASSGPGVKAFF. The DNA of the CDR3 is TGTGCCAGCAGCGGACCGGGGGTTAAAGCTTTCTTT.

The genes are TRBV11-2 and TRBJ2-7; 10 bases align to TRBD1. The CDR3 has 13 residues. J was trimmed by 6 bases and V by 3 bases; bases with no gene match: 2. Germline V gene data show CDR1 as SGHAT and CDR2 as FQNNGV. The CDR3, as DNA: TGTGCCAGCAGCTTCGGGACAGGGGTCGAGCAGTACTTC. Amino acids: CASSFGTGVEQYF.

The V call is TRBV7-2, the J call TRBJ2-7; 7 bases match TRBD2. V lost 5 bases and J lost 4; bases outside the gene matches: 5. Germline values: CDR1 SGHTA, CDR2 FQGNSA. The CDR3 extends over 13 amino acids. CDR3 coding DNA: TGTGCCAGCAGCCGGGGCGGGGGTTACGAGCAGTACTTC. The encoded protein is CASSRGGGYEQYF.

The chain combines TRBV15 with TRBJ1-2, with D uncertain. This CDR3 contains 16 residues. The germline V and J ends were trimmed by 6 bases and 3 bases, with 20 bases remaining between them. Germline V gives CDR1 LNHNV, CDR2 YYDKDF (reference sequence). The CDR3 is CATSPSPRGIDYGYTF. As DNA, the CDR3 is TGTGCCACCAGTCCTTCGCCCCGGGGAATAGACTATGGCTACACCTTC.